These 9 T cell receptor beta chains were sequenced from one sample in a study of beta chain features in type 1 diabetes. The study, taken as a whole, reports: A moderate, significant TCRB CDR3 shortening appeared in type 1 diabetes across four CD4+ subsets.

No antigen has been assigned to these receptors. The authors reverse transcribed all of the isolated RNA, so sequencing captured expressed TCRB transcripts. Here immunoSEQ multiplex PCR was the method, and the copy in TCRdb shows in-frame clones only, minus some. The repertoire has some 640,000 clones, over 13% of them found once; the top ten carry 0.04%. Input material: naive CD4+ T cells from blood. The source is a man aged 18 to 35 with type 1 diabetes.

This chain connects TRBV27 to TRBJ1-1; D is perhaps TRBD1 (5 bases). The V gene's germline CDR1 is MNHEY and CDR2 SMNVEV (reference sequence). The ends were cut back, 3 bases at V and 5 bases at J, with 16 bases in the middle. The CDR3 length is 15 residues. The CDR3 here is CASSFEGRVNTEAFF. CDR3 nucleotides: TGTGCCAGCAGTTTTGAGGGCAGGGTTAATACTGAAGCTTTCTTT.

The rearrangement uses TRBV4-1 and TRBJ2-3; D not resolved. The V gene's germline CDR1 is MGHRA and CDR2 YSYEKL. V lost 1 base and J 2 bases, leaving 7 bases between the germline ends. The CDR3 sequence is 14 residues long. CDR3 protein: CASSQAMVTDTQYF. The CDR3 DNA reads as TGCGCCAGCAGCCAAGCCATGGTCACAGATACGCAGTATTTT.

In its sample, this clone was seen a few times. This sequence joins TRBV7-9 and TRBJ2-1; D may be TRBD1 (5 bases). CDR3 size: 16 residues. Germline V gives CDR1 SEHNR, CDR2 FQNEAQ (reference sequence). Trimming cost V 2 bases and J 7 bases, with 18 bases left between them. CDR3 sequence (DNA): TGTGCCAGCAGCTTATCTCGTTGGGGCCACCCGAATGAGCAGTTCTTC. Translated: CASSLSRWGHPNEQFF.

In its sample, this clone was seen a few times. The chain couples TRBV18 to TRBJ2-2, with 11 bases that match TRBD2. CDR3 length: 16 residues. Unmatched junction bases numbered 2, after V lost 0 bases and J lost 5 bases. CDR1 is KGHSH and CDR2 is LQKENI in the germline V gene. The CDR3 coding sequence is TGTGCCAGCTCACCACCGGGACTAGCGGAAACCGGGGAGCTGTTTTTT. Protein: CASSPPGLAETGELFF.

This chain uses TRBV15 with TRBJ1-5; tentatively, D is TRBD1 (6 bases). CDR3 length equals 17 residues. CDR1 is LNHNV and CDR2 is YYDKDF in the germline V gene (reference sequence). Trimming removed 0 bases from V and 10 bases from J, with 22 bases in between. The CDR3 spells CATSRDRRTVGAGPQHF. The DNA for the CDR3 is TGTGCCACCAGCAGAGATCGGAGGACAGTGGGCGCGGGACCCCAGCATTTT. Full variable domain (outside the CDR3, taken from reference TRBV15 and TRBJ1-5): DAMVIQNPRYQVTQFGKPVTLSCSQTLNHNVMYWYQQKSSQAPKLLFHYYDKDFNNEADTPDNFQSRRPNTSFCFLDIRSPGLGDTAMYLCATSRDRRTVGAGPQHFGDGTRLSIL.

Points on this clone: The same CDR3 can be traced to other DNA sequences in this sample. The chain employs TRBV7-9 and TRBJ2-3, with D uncertain. This CDR3 has 14 amino acids. Trimming left V 5 bases short and J 2 bases short, with 11 bases between. Germline V gives CDR1 SEHNR, CDR2 FQNEAQ (reference sequence). Here the CDR3 reads CASSPQGITDTQYF. In DNA, the CDR3 is TGTGCCAGCAGCCCCCAAGGGATCACAGATACGCAGTATTTT.

This clone has a handful of counts. The chain combines TRBV7-9 with TRBJ2-7; 9 nucleotides align to TRBD1. Germline lookup yields CDR1 SEHNR and CDR2 FQNEAQ (reference sequence). This CDR3 spans 15 amino acids. V was clipped by 4 bases and J by 2 bases; unmatched bases: 6. CDR3 loop: CASSSDRGSPYEQYF. CDR3 bases: TGTGCCAGCAGCTCCGACAGGGGGAGCCCCTACGAGCAGTACTTC.

V usage is TRBV5-1 and J usage is TRBJ2-7; no firm D call. V was clipped by 1 base and J by 6 bases, with 8 bases between them. Germline V CDR1 and CDR2: SGHRS, YFSETQ. The length of the CDR3 is 12 residues. CDR3 loop: CASSLPPSEQYF. In nucleotides, the CDR3 is TGCGCCAGCAGCTTGCCCCCTAGCGAGCAGTACTTC.

The gene calls are TRBV4-1 and TRBJ2-2; D uncertain. This CDR3 contains 13 residues. Germline CDR1 reads MGHRA; CDR2 reads YSYEKL. V was cut by 0 bases and J by 9 bases, with 8 bases left in between. CDR3 protein: CASSQEGVRELFF. The DNA of the CDR3 is TGCGCCAGCAGCCAAGAAGGAGTAAGGGAGCTGTTTTTT.